The following is a T cell receptor beta chain sequence with its context. Its antigen is unidentified. Given a much more abundant clone one base away, this may be a read error. This sample is drawn from a study of tumor and adjacent non-tumor tissue in lung cancer. Study at large: Histology: 11 to 13 adenocarcinoma, a couple of squamous cell carcinoma, 1 small cell lung cancer.

Germline V gene lookup returns CDR1 SGHNT and CDR2 YYREEE (reference sequence). The CDR3 spans 17 residues. No cell sorting was done before RNA was extracted from the tissue. More than 3 cm separated this lung sample from the edge of the tumor. Study results and caveats: Normal lung showed higher cumulative top 100 clone frequency than tumor.

A modified ARM-PCR protocol with three rounds of nested PCR amplified TCRbeta. TCRdb ran MiXCR on the multiplex PCR reads and lists one entry per CDR3 protein. The sample yields 48,000 or so distinct CDR3 sequences, around 60% seen once. The sample consisted of distant non-tumor lung tissue. The TCR comes from a woman between 65 and 79 years old with non-small cell lung cancer. The chain is built from TRBV5-4 and TRBJ1-3; the D is unclear. The CDR3 DNA is TGTGCCAACAGCTTGGATTCAGACATTACCTCTGGAAACACCATATATTTT. This sequence encodes CANSLDSDITSGNTIYF.